This T cell receptor beta chain was captured by sequencing in a study of vaccination effects on CD4 cells after COVID-19 (dated by TCRdb to about 2022). Background for the entire study: Participants received two doses of either the BNT162b2 or the mRNA-1273 mRNA SARS-CoV-2 vaccine. The Oncomine TCR Beta short-read assay on an Illumina iSeq 100 was used to sequence cultures from other donors in the study. SARS-CoV-2 spike-specific CD4+ TCR repertoires were compared before and after mRNA vaccination in COVID-19 convalescent patients and in infection-naive vaccine recipients. Altogether, roughly 10 COVID-19 convalescent patients and a few SARS-CoV-2-naive healthy vaccine recipients made up the full study. Overall results and qualifications from the work: Limitations of the study were the small number of convalescent patients and the absence of early post-infection timepoints. Among healthy vaccine recipients, nearly all vaccine-induced clones were SARS-CoV-2 mono-reactive, and only 1 of 255 was cross-reactive with common cold coronaviruses. At late post-vaccination timepoints, both infection-induced and vaccine-induced clones showed marked clonal contraction, consistent with waning T cell responses.

In the ViraFEST assay, PBMC were stimulated with viral peptide pools, and antigen-specific CD4+ T cell clonotypes were then identified by expansion using TCR sequencing. After around 10 days of culture, CD4+ T cells were isolated with the EasySep CD4+ T cell isolation kit. Negative nucleocapsid antibody results before and after vaccination confirmed that the healthy vaccine recipients had no prior SARS-CoV-2 infection. Each well held around 1.9 million PBMC cultured in IMDM containing around 5% human AB serum, 9.5 to 10 IU/ml IL-2 and gentamicin, along with about 9.3 ug/ml peptides. Half of the culture medium was replaced with fresh IL-2-containing medium on days 3 and 7. Each peptide stimulation condition was cultured in triplicate wells unless otherwise noted. Using Ficoll-Paque Plus gradient centrifugation, PBMC were separated from whole blood and then either used fresh or cryopreserved at -140C. The spike proteins of SARS-CoV-2 and of the common cold coronaviruses HCoV-NL63, HCoV-OC43 and HCoV-229E were spanned by overlapping peptide pools. Genomic DNA was extracted from cultured CD4+ T cells with the QIAamp micro DNA kit.

The method was the immunoSEQ multiplex PCR assay. TCR beta CDR3 sequencing was performed on DNA from the cultured, isolated CD4+ T cells. The published analysis was carried out like this. The analysis removed non-productive TCR sequences, trimmed reads to the CDR3 region, and retained only CDR3s that were 7 or more amino acids long. Antigen-specific clonotypes were identified with the MANAFEST web app by comparing expansion in peptide wells against reference cultures. To be called positive, a clone needed expansion at FDR<0.05 compared with the reference and with all other wells, an odds ratio greater than 5, and a frequency greater than 0.1% in two replicate wells. Cross-reactive clonotypes were defined as significantly expanded in SARS-CoV-2 spike wells and in at least one common cold coronavirus spike condition. CDR3 similarity was assessed by Levenshtein distance with the stringdist R package, and unrooted trees were built with ape in R 3.6.1. This immuneACCESS table, as held by TCRdb, lists in-frame sequences with V and J called but not all clones. Of the missing ones, under half trace to an unresolved V gene in checked studies; the others have no known cause. Clone size and the V and J calls come from that table; the DNA yielded D and trimming. Across this sample there are around 41,000 clones, with roughly 72% seen only once. Clones ranked in the top ten supply roughly 10% of the sample.

According to the germline V gene, CDR1 reads SGDLS and CDR2 reads YYNGEE. The CDR3 goes from the cysteine to the phenylalanine over 15 residues. Only CDR3 DNA is held: 45 bases, read in frame from base 1. Trimming at the junction amounts to 4 bases on V and 2 bases on J, and the germline ends lie 14 bases apart. In the case of this clone: The specificity of this receptor is unknown. Per-nucleotide qualities are absent, and no much larger clonotype sits a single base away.

This sample comprised CD4+ T cells from PBMCs cultured with SARS-CoV-2 spike peptides, obtained before COVID-19 vaccination. This specimen's cell subset or site label, per the study, means: SARS-CoV-2 spike overlapping peptide pool stimulation. The chain employs TRBV9 and TRBJ2-3; a tentative D match to TRBD1 spans 6 bases. The source of this sequence is a human donor who received a COVID-19 vaccine. The DNA reads TGTGCCAGCAGCTTCACAGGGATTCACACAGATACGCAGTATTTT. This translates into CASSFTGIHTDTQYF.